The 10 T cell receptor beta chains below were found in one sample sequenced in a study of blood T cells in healthy people across ages. A second PCR of 7 to 11 cycles used a sample-barcoded 5' primer and a J-beta primer mix. TCRdb ran MiXCR on the 5' RACE reads and lists one entry per CDR3 protein. Of 750,000 to 950,000 distinct CDR3 sequences listed, about 55% are singletons. Sequencing was performed on blood. Receptors were obtained from a man at least 80 years old in good health.

The gene calls are TRBV27 and TRBJ2-7, with D perhaps TRBD2 (6 bases). The CDR3 has 16 amino acids. CDR1 and CDR2 from the germline V gene are MNHEY and SMNVEV (reference sequence). V lost 4 bases and J lost 0, with 16 bases in between. CDR3 in amino acids: CASSSLSRGNSYEQYF. The CDR3 coding sequence is TGTGCCAGCAGTTCCTTGTCCCGGGGGAACTCCTACGAGCAGTACTTC.

The genes are TRBV5-1 and TRBJ1-1; no clear D gene. This CDR3 has 14 amino acids. The V and J ends lost 7 bases and 8 bases respectively, with 21 bases between them. CDR1 is SGHRS and CDR2 is YFSETQ in the germline V gene. In DNA, the CDR3 is TGCGCCAGCGGCCCCGTTCGAGGGTCAAGGGAAGCTTTCTTT. Amino acids: CASGPVRGSREAFF.

The gene calls are TRBV6-2 or TRBV6-3 and TRBJ2-5; the match to TRBD2 covers 9 bases. With V trimmed by 5 bases and J by 2 bases, 6 bases remained unmatched. In germline, CDR1 is MNHEY, CDR2 SVGEGT. There are 15 residues in the CDR3. The CDR3 protein is CASSTWTSVQETQYF. The CDR3 nucleotides read TGTGCCAGCAGTACTTGGACTAGCGTACAAGAGACCCAGTACTTC.

In this sample, this clonotype turned up a few times. This sequence joins TRBV5-1 and TRBJ2-3, with a weak D call TRBD1 (5 bases). The CDR3 extends over 14 amino acids. Germline assignment: CDR1 SGHRS and CDR2 YFSETQ. Trimming removed 4 bases at V and 4 bases at J, with 13 bases between. CDR3 bases: TGCGCCAGCAGCCCAGGACATCCGCCAGATACGCAGTATTTT. This translates into CASSPGHPPDTQYF.

The gene calls are TRBV7-9 and TRBJ2-3; no firm D call. The assigned J gene may be wrong: the sequence end matches TRBJ1-3 better. From germline, CDR1 is SEHNR and CDR2 FQNEAQ (reference sequence). CDR3 length: 16 amino acids. CDR3 region: CASSFPPGRSGNTIYF. In DNA, the CDR3 is TGTGCCAGCAGCTTTCCGCCAGGTCGCTCTGGAAACACCATATATTTT.

The chain links TRBV29-1 to TRBJ2-1; no definite D call. V was pared by 4 bases and J by 7 bases, with 14 bases between. CDR1 SQVTM and CDR2 ANQGSEA come from the germline V gene. The CDR3 contains 13 residues. Here the CDR3 reads CSVGQDRLNEQFF. The CDR3, as DNA: TGCAGCGTTGGGCAGGACCGATTGAATGAGCAGTTCTTC.

V gene TRBV5-1 combines with J gene TRBJ2-2; 14 positions match TRBD2. Trimming took 4 bases from V and 5 from J; bases not matched to a gene: 4. Germline values: CDR1 SGHRS, CDR2 YFSETQ. The CDR3 length is 16 residues. Here the CDR3 DNA reads TGCGCCAGCAGCGACGGACTAGCGGGAGGAACCGGGGAGCTGTTTTTT. Its protein is CASSDGLAGGTGELFF.

This clonotype was detected a few times. J is TRBJ1-1 and V is TRBV5-1; the D is unclear. Trimming shortened V by 3 bases and J by 4 bases, and 13 bases separated the two germline ends. The CDR3 sequence is 14 residues long. Per the germline V gene, CDR1 is SGHRS and CDR2 is YFSETQ. CDR3 sequence reads: CASSSSGFGTEAFF. DNA for the CDR3: TGCGCCAGCAGCTCCTCGGGGTTTGGCACTGAAGCTTTCTTT.

In nucleotides, the CDR3 is TGTGCCAGCAGCTTCCGGACAAGGGTTGAGACCCAGTACTTC. Amino acid sequence: CASSFRTRVETQYF. This chain uses TRBV5-6 with TRBJ2-5, with a weak D call TRBD1 (5 bases). The CDR3 sequence is 14 residues long. Trimming took off 2 bases at V and 5 bases at J, with 13 bases between the two ends. Germline CDR1 and CDR2: SGHDT and YYEEEE.

The J gene is TRBJ1-5, the V gene TRBV2, with D maybe TRBD1 (5 bases). Trimming took off 2 bases at V and 2 bases at J, with 7 bases between the two ends. Germline CDR1 reads SNHLY; CDR2 reads FYNNEI. The CDR3 loop spans 14 amino acids. This CDR3 is CASSELGGNQPQHF. DNA for the CDR3: TGTGCCAGCAGTGAACTGGGGGGCAATCAGCCCCAGCATTTT.